The 4 T cell receptor beta chains below all came from one sample that was sequenced in a study of regulatory T cells in long-lasting Graves disease. This sample's time point: persistent/refractory GD, antithyroid drugs over 5 years with positive TRAb. PBMC-extracted RNA yielded the TCR library. In building TCR beta libraries, iRepertoire HTBI primers were used together with Arm-PCR of CDR3 regions. From the multiplex PCR reads, TCRdb called clonotypes with MiXCR, one entry per CDR3 protein. The sample lists almost 350,000 distinct CDR3 sequences, 15% to 20% occurring once. The sequencing here drew on peripheral blood mononuclear cells (PBMCs), taken when the disease was refractory, from a patient treated with antithyroid drugs. The receptors here all came from a female donor with Graves disease.

This clonotype has only a few counts. V and J are TRBV7-2 and TRBJ1-1; 7 bases match TRBD1. From germline, CDR1 is SGHTA and CDR2 FQGNSA. Trimming at V came to 5 bases and at J to 5 bases, leaving 8 bases not matched to a gene. The CDR3 loop spans 14 amino acids. The CDR3, as DNA: TGTGCCAGCAGCCTCACGGGACAGCTAACTGAAGCTTTCTTT. As protein: CASSLTGQLTEAFF.

This clonotype was counted ten times or more. V is TRBV6-1 and J is TRBJ2-5, with 7 bases lining up with TRBD1. This CDR3 spans 13 amino acids. The V gene's germline CDR1 is MNHNS and CDR2 SASEGT. The V segment lost 8 bases and the J segment 4 bases; nucleotides outside the gene matches: 7. The CDR3 protein is CASSRGQRETQYF. The CDR3 DNA is TGTGCCAGCTCGAGGGGGCAGCGAGAGACCCAGTACTTC.

In this sample, this clonotype turned up once. The genes are TRBV5-5 and TRBJ2-3, with 10 positions matching TRBD2. The CDR3 has 17 amino acids. Germline CDR1 is SGHKS and CDR2 is YYEKEE (reference sequence). The V and J ends lost 4 bases and 3 bases, in that order; junction bases with no gene match: 11. The CDR3 protein is CASSTPSGSIRTDTQYF. Here the CDR3 DNA reads TGTGCCAGCAGCACCCCTAGCGGGAGTATAAGGACAGATACGCAGTATTTT.

This clonotype has ten or more counts. This chain connects TRBV19 to TRBJ1-6; 9 positions match TRBD1. The junction had 7 bases not matched to a gene; V was cut back by 6 bases and J by 4 bases. CDR3 length: 16 amino acids. From germline, CDR1 is LNHDA and CDR2 SQIVND (reference sequence). The CDR3: CASSKTGTGYNSPLHF. The CDR3, as DNA: TGTGCCAGTAGCAAGACCGGGACAGGGTATAATTCACCCCTCCACTTT. Variable domain in full (rest from reference TRBV19 and TRBJ1-6): DGGITQSPKYLFRKEGQNVTLSCEQNLNHDAMYWYRQDPGQGLRLIYYSQIVNDFQKGDIAEGYSVSREKKESFPLTVTSAQKNPTAFYLCASSKTGTGYNSPLHFGNGTRLTVT.